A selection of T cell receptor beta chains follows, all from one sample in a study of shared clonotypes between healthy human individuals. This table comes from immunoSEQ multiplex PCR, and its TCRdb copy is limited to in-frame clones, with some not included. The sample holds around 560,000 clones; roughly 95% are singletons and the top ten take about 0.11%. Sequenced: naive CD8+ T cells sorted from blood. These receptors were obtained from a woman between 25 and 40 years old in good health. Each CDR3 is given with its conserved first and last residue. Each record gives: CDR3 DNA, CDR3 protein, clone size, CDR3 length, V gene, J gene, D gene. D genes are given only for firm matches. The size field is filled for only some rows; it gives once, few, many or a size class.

TGTGCCAGCAGTTTGGAGGTAGCGGGAGTTAGCACCTACAATGAGCAGTTCTTC	CASSLEVAGVSTYNEQFF	-	18	TRBV27	TRBJ2-1	TRBD2
TGCGCCAGCACGACCACTGGAAATGAGCAGTTCTTC	CASTTTGNEQFF	-	12	TRBV10-2	TRBJ2-1	-
TGTGCCAGCAACGAGGGGCCCGCAGATACGCAGTATTTT	CASNEGPADTQYF	-	13	TRBV6-1	TRBJ2-3	-
TGTGCCAGCAGTTTAGGAGACAGGAGCAATCAGCCCCAGCATTTT	CASSLGDRSNQPQHF	-	15	TRBV28	TRBJ1-5	-
TGTGCCAGCAGCTTAGCGCAAGGGGGAGCCACTGAAGCTTTCTTT	CASSLAQGGATEAFF	-	15	TRBV7-9	TRBJ1-1	-
TGTGCCAGTCGAAGGACTGTGAACACTGAAGCTTTCTTT	CASRRTVNTEAFF	-	13	TRBV19	TRBJ1-1	-
TGTGCCAGCAGTTGGGGAGGGACAACTAATGAAAAACTGTTTTTT	CASSWGGTTNEKLFF	-	15	TRBV27	TRBJ1-4	-
TGTGCCAGCAGCCCCCGGGACAGGGACCAAGAGACCCAGTACTTC	CASSPRDRDQETQYF	-	15	TRBV7-9	TRBJ2-5	TRBD1
TGTGCCAGCAGAGTAAACAGGGGACTCAACACTGAAGCTTTCTTT	CASRVNRGLNTEAFF	-	15	TRBV27	TRBJ1-1	TRBD1
TGTGCCAGTAGTATAGTCGGGGTCCACGAGCAGTACTTC	CASSIVGVHEQYF	-	13	TRBV19	TRBJ2-7	-
TGTGCCAGCAGGAGCTTGGGCGGGAGGGCAGATACGCAGTATTTT	CASRSLGGRADTQYF	-	15	TRBV7-2	TRBJ2-3	TRBD2
TGTGCCAGCAGCTTAGGAGGCCTGGGACAGACTGACGCCAGCTATGGCTACACCTTC	CASSLGGLGQTDASYGYTF	-	19	TRBV11-2	TRBJ1-2	TRBD1
TGCGCCACTATATCGGGGGAGCAGGGAGGCTATGGCTACACCTTC	CATISGEQGGYGYTF	-	15	TRBV5-1	TRBJ1-2	-
TGTGCCAGCAGCTTCCACAGGGGGTCAGGGGAGCTGTTTTTT	CASSFHRGSGELFF	-	14	TRBV7-6	TRBJ2-2	TRBD1
TGCGCCAGCAGCTTGGAGGGGGATACTGGAAACACCATATATTTT	CASSLEGDTGNTIYF	-	15	TRBV5-1	TRBJ1-3	-
TGTGCCAGCAGCCCGGGTTGGGGGCACCCCTGCGAGCAGTACTTC	CASSPGWGHPCEQYF	-	15	TRBV7-4	TRBJ2-7	-
TGTGCCAGCAGCAAGCAGCGGGGGATGAACACTGAAGCTTTCTTT	CASSKQRGMNTEAFF	-	15	TRBV11-2	TRBJ1-1	-
TGTGCCAGCAGCTTGGGCTCAGGGGTCTACAATGAGCAGTTCTTC	CASSLGSGVYNEQFF	-	15	TRBV2	TRBJ2-1	-
TGTGCCAGTAGCGGGAACTACAATGAGCAGTTCTTC	CASSGNYNEQFF	-	12	TRBV19	TRBJ2-1	-
TGTGCCAGCAGTGCATCCAGAAACAATCAGCCCCAGCATTTT	CASSASRNNQPQHF	-	14	TRBV2	TRBJ1-5	-
TGTGCCAGCAGCTCCGGGGTCATAGCGGCCACAGATACGCAGTATTTT	CASSSGVIAATDTQYF	-	16	TRBV7-3	TRBJ2-3	-
TGTGCCAGCAGACAACGGACTAGCGGGAGAGGGCAAAACATTCAGTACTTC	CASRQRTSGRGQNIQYF	-	17	TRBV21-1	TRBJ2-4	-
TGTGCCAGCAGCTTACAAGAGCGGGATACGCAGTATTTT	CASSLQERDTQYF	-	13	TRBV7-9	TRBJ2-3	-
TGTGCCAGCAGCTGGGACAGCTCCTACGAGCAGTACTTC	CASSWDSSYEQYF	-	13	TRBV7-9	TRBJ2-7	TRBD1
TGTGCCAGCAGTCCCCGTGGAGGGTCCGCCTACGAGCAGTACTTC	CASSPRGGSAYEQYF	-	15	TRBV27	TRBJ2-7	-
TGTGCCAGCAGCTTGGGACTAGCGGGGCTCTACGAGCAGTACTTC	CASSLGLAGLYEQYF	-	15	TRBV11-2	TRBJ2-7	TRBD2
TGTGCCAGCAGCTTAAAGCACGCGGGGACGGAACTGTTTTTT	CASSLKHAGTELFF	-	14	TRBV13	TRBJ1-4	-
TGTGCCAGCAGCTTAGGTCGGCAGCCCTACGAGCAGTACTTC	CASSLGRQPYEQYF	-	14	TRBV13	TRBJ2-7	-
TGCGCCAGCAGTCGCCGAAGGTGGGGGAATCAGCCCCAGCATTTT	CASSRRRWGNQPQHF	-	15	TRBV23-1	TRBJ1-5	-
TGTGCCAGCAGCGTGGGGGGATACGAGCAGTACTTC	CASSVGGYEQYF	-	12	TRBV11-2	TRBJ2-7	-
TGCGCCAGCAGCCAAGGTCCTGAAGTGGAGCCCCAGCATTTT	CASSQGPEVEPQHF	-	14	TRBV4-1	TRBJ1-5	-
TGTGCCAGCAGCTTAAAGGGGGCGCGAAGAGAGTACTTC	CASSLKGARREYF	-	13	TRBV13	TRBJ2-5	TRBD1
TGTGCCAGCAGCGAGGGACAGGGTTCCTACGAGCAGTACTTC	CASSEGQGSYEQYF	-	14	TRBV9	TRBJ2-7	TRBD1
TGTGCCAGCGGGTTTCCAGCCCCGGGACCGGATAGCAATCAGCCCCAGCATTTT	CASGFPAPGPDSNQPQHF	-	18	TRBV28	TRBJ1-5	-
TGTGCCACCAGCGAAGGTAGCACAGATACGCAGTATTTT	CATSEGSTDTQYF	-	13	TRBV15	TRBJ2-3	-
TGTGCCAGCAGCGTAGAGGGGGCGCACTACGAGCAGTACTTC	CASSVEGAHYEQYF	-	14	TRBV9	TRBJ2-7	TRBD1
TGTGCCAGCAGCGTAGGCAGCAGGGTGTACGAGCAGTACTTC	CASSVGSRVYEQYF	-	14	TRBV9	TRBJ2-7	-
TGTGCCAGCAGTCCCATACCTATAGCGTCCACCTCCTACGAGCAGTACTTC	CASSPIPIASTSYEQYF	-	17	TRBV28	TRBJ2-7	-
TGTGCCAGCAGTTTACGGGACAGGGGCAGAGAGACCCAGTACTTC	CASSLRDRGRETQYF	-	15	TRBV28	TRBJ2-5	TRBD1
TGTGCCAGTAGTATAGGACAGGGGATCGGCTACGAGCAGTACTTC	CASSIGQGIGYEQYF	-	15	TRBV19	TRBJ2-7	TRBD1
TGCGCCAGCAGCCAAGAGTGGGCTAGCAATCAGCCCCAGCATTTT	CASSQEWASNQPQHF	-	15	TRBV4-1	TRBJ1-5	-
TGTGCCAGCAGCTTGGGCCGCTACGAGCAGTACTTC	CASSLGRYEQYF	-	12	TRBV7-9	TRBJ2-7	-
TGTGCCAGCAGCCCCGCAGGACAGGGTCCCGGGGAGCAGTTCTTC	CASSPAGQGPGEQFF	-	15	TRBV7-9	TRBJ2-1	TRBD1
TGTGCCAGCAGAGAGGACAGGGACGAGCAGTACTTC	CASREDRDEQYF	-	12	TRBV7-9	TRBJ2-7	TRBD1
TGCGCCAGCAAGGCTAGCGGATACAATGAGCAGTTCTTC	CASKASGYNEQFF	few	13	TRBV5-1	TRBJ2-1	TRBD2
TGTGCCAGCAGCAAATACTCCCCAAGCTCCTACGAGCAGTACTTC	CASSKYSPSSYEQYF	-	15	TRBV21-1	TRBJ2-7	-